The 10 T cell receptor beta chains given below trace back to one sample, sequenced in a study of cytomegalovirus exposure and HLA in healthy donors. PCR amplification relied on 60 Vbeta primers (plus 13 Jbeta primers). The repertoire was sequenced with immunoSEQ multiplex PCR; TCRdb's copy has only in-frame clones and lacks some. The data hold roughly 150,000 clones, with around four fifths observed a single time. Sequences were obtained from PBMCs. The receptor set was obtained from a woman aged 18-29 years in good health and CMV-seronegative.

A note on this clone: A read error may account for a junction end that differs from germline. The CDR3 here is CSSSAAGGTYGYTF. The CDR3 DNA follows: TGTTCCAGCAGCGCGGCAGGGGGCACCTATGGCTACACCTTC. The rearrangement uses TRBV7-9 and TRBJ1-2; TRBD1 agrees at 8 bases. The CDR3 consists of 14 residues. Germline V gene data show CDR1 as SEHNR and CDR2 as FQNEAQ (reference sequence).

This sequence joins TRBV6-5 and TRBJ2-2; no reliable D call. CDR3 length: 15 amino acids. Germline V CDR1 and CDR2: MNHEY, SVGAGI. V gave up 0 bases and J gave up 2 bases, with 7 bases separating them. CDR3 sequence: CASSYSYRNTGELFF. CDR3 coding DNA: TGTGCCAGCAGTTACTCTTACAGAAACACCGGGGAGCTGTTTTTT.

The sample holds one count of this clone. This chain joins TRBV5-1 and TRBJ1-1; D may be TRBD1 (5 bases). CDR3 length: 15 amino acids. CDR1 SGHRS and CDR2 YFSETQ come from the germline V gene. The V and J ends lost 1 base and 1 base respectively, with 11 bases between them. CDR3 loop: CASSLLVTENTEAFF. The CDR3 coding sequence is TGCGCCAGCAGCTTGTTGGTGACAGAGAACACTGAAGCTTTCTTT.

CDR3 residues: CASSKGEAGGRKGFF. The CDR3 region has the DNA TGCGCCAGCAGCAAGGGGGAAGCGGGGGGCCGGAAAGGATTCTTC. The chain is built from TRBV5-1 and TRBJ2-1; 9 bases map to TRBD2. Germline loops: CDR1 SGHRS, CDR2 YFSETQ. The CDR3 runs 15 residues. The V and J ends lost 4 bases and 16 bases, in that order; junction bases with no gene match: 18. The variable domain in full, completed from reference TRBV5-1 and TRBJ2-1, reads KAGVTQTPRYLIKTRGQQVTLSCSPISGHRSVSWYQQTPGQGLQFLFEYFSETQRNKGNFPGRFSGRQFSNSRSEMNVSTLELGDSALYLCASSKGEAGGRKGFFGPGTRLTVL.

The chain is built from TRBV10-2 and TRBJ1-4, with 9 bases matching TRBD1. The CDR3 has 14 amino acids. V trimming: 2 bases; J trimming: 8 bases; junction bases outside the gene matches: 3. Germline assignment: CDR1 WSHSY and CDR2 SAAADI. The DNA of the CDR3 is TGCGCCAGCAGTGAGACAGGGGGCAGAGAAAAACTGTTTTTT. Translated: CASSETGGREKLFF.

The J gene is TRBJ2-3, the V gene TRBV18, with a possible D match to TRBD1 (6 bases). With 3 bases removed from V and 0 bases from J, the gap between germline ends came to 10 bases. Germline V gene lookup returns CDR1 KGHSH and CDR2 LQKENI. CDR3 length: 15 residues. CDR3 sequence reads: CASSPGTLSTDTQYF. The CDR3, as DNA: TGTGCCAGCTCACCCGGGACACTTAGCACAGATACGCAGTATTTT.

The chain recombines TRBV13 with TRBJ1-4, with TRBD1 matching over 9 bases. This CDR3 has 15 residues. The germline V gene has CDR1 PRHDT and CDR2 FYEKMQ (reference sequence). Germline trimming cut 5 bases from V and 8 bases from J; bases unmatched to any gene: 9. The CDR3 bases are TGTGCCAGCAGCGCGACAGGGGGTTACGGAGAAAAACTGTTTTTT. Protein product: CASSATGGYGEKLFF.

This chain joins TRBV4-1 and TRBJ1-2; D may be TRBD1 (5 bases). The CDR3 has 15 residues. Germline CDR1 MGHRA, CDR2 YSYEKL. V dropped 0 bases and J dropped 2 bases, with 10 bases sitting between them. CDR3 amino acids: CASSQDQGVNYGYTF. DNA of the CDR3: TGCGCCAGCAGCCAAGATCAGGGTGTGAACTATGGCTACACCTTC.

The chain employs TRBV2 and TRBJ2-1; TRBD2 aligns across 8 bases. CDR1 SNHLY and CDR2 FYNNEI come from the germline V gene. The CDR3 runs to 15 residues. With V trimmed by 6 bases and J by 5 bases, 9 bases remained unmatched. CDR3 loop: CASRRMGGGNNEQFF. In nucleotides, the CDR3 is TGTGCCAGCAGACGAATGGGCGGGGGGAACAATGAGCAGTTCTTC.

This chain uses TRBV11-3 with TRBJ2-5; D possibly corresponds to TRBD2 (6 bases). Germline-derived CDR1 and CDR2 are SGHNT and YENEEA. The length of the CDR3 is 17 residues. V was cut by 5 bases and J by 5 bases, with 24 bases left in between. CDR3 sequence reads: CASSPATGLPGRETQYF. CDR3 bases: TGTGCCAGCAGCCCGGCTACGGGACTCCCCGGGCGGGAGACCCAGTACTTC.